Below, 7 T cell receptor beta chains from the same sample are listed, as sequenced in a study of Graves' ophthalmopathy and Graves' hyperthyroidism. Amplified material comprised TCR beta CDR3 regions derived from RNA transcripts. After a first-round RT-PCR with HTBI primers, a second-round multiplex PCR was run. TCRdb re-analysed the multiplex PCR reads in MiXCR, keeping a single row per CDR3 protein. The repertoire holds approximately 500,000 distinct CDR3 sequences, roughly an eighth seen once, with approximately 9.8% in the top ten. Input material: blood. The receptor source for this set is a woman aged 25 to 39 with Graves' ophthalmopathy.

This clonotype has ten or more counts. This chain links TRBV28 with TRBJ2-7, with 9 bases matching TRBD2. Looked up from germline, CDR1 is MDHEN and CDR2 is SYDVKM. The CDR3 is 13 amino acids. The V segment lost 7 bases and the J segment 6 bases; nucleotides outside the gene matches: 7. In DNA form, the CDR3 reads TGTGCCAGCATTAGCGGGGGAGAGGGCGAGCAGTACTTC. Translating it yields CASISGGEGEQYF.

As regards this clonotype: This clone may be a read error of a much larger clone one base away. This chain connects TRBV12-3 or TRBV12-4 to TRBJ1-2, with 8 bases aligning to TRBD1. This CDR3 is built from 15 residues. The CDR3 region is CAISPTGGTNYGYTF. CDR3 in DNA: TGTGCCATCAGTCCCACAGGGGGTACTAACTATGGCTACACCTTC.

The table lists this clonotype with many counts. The rearrangement joins TRBV5-8 to TRBJ1-5, with TRBD1 matching over 7 bases. With V trimmed by 5 bases and J by 7 bases, 9 bases remained unmatched. The CDR3 runs 14 residues. Germline CDR1 and CDR2: SGHTS and YDEGEE. The CDR3, as DNA: TGTGCCAGCAGTCGCGAGCCAGGGGGACAGCCCCAGCATTTT. As protein: CASSREPGGQPQHF. Looking up the rest from reference TRBV5-8 and TRBJ1-5 gives the full variable domain: EAGVTQSPTHLIKTRGQQATLRCSPISGHTSVYWYQQALGLGLQFLLWYDEGEERNRGNFPPRFSGRQFPNYSSELNVNALELEDSALYLCASSREPGGQPQHFGDGTRLSIL.

In this sample, this clonotype turned up many times. The chain is built from TRBV7-9 and TRBJ2-5, with 8 positions matching TRBD1. V was pared by 3 bases and J by 7 bases, with 10 bases of the junction left unmatched. CDR3 length: 15 residues. Looked up from germline, CDR1 is SEHNR and CDR2 is FQNEAQ (reference sequence). The DNA for the CDR3 is TGTGCCAGCAGCTTCCGGCAGGGGGCGCGGGGGACCCAGTACTTC. It specifies CASSFRQGARGTQYF.

This clonotype was detected ten times or more. This chain's CDR3 is CASSVTGGSLSTEAFF. The CDR3 DNA is TGTGCCAGCAGTGTTACGGGGGGGAGCCTCTCCACTGAAGCTTTCTTT. V is TRBV6-1 and J is TRBJ1-1; D perhaps matches TRBD1 (5 bases). Germline CDR1 reads MNHNS; CDR2 reads SASEGT. V shed 4 bases and J shed 4 bases, with 19 bases lying between them. The CDR3 sequence is 16 residues long.

This clonotype was detected many times. This chain uses TRBV9 with TRBJ2-2; TRBD1 matches 9 bases. Germline V gene data show CDR1 as SGDLS and CDR2 as YYNGEE. The CDR3 has 16 amino acids. The J segment lost 5 bases and the V segment lost 0 bases, leaving 5 bases of the junction unmatched. The CDR3 DNA follows: TGTGCCAGCAGCGTAGCCGGGACAGGGAGGACCGGGGAGCTGTTTTTT. It yields the protein CASSVAGTGRTGELFF.

This clonotype was found many times. This chain links TRBV7-3 with TRBJ1-1; D is ambiguous. This CDR3 is built from 13 residues. Germline CDR1 SGHTA, CDR2 FQGTGA. With 5 bases removed from V and 9 bases from J, the gap between germline ends came to 16 bases. CDR3 protein: CASSPGQIHQAFF. CDR3 DNA sequence: TGTGCCAGCAGCCCCGGCCAGATCCATCAAGCTTTCTTT.